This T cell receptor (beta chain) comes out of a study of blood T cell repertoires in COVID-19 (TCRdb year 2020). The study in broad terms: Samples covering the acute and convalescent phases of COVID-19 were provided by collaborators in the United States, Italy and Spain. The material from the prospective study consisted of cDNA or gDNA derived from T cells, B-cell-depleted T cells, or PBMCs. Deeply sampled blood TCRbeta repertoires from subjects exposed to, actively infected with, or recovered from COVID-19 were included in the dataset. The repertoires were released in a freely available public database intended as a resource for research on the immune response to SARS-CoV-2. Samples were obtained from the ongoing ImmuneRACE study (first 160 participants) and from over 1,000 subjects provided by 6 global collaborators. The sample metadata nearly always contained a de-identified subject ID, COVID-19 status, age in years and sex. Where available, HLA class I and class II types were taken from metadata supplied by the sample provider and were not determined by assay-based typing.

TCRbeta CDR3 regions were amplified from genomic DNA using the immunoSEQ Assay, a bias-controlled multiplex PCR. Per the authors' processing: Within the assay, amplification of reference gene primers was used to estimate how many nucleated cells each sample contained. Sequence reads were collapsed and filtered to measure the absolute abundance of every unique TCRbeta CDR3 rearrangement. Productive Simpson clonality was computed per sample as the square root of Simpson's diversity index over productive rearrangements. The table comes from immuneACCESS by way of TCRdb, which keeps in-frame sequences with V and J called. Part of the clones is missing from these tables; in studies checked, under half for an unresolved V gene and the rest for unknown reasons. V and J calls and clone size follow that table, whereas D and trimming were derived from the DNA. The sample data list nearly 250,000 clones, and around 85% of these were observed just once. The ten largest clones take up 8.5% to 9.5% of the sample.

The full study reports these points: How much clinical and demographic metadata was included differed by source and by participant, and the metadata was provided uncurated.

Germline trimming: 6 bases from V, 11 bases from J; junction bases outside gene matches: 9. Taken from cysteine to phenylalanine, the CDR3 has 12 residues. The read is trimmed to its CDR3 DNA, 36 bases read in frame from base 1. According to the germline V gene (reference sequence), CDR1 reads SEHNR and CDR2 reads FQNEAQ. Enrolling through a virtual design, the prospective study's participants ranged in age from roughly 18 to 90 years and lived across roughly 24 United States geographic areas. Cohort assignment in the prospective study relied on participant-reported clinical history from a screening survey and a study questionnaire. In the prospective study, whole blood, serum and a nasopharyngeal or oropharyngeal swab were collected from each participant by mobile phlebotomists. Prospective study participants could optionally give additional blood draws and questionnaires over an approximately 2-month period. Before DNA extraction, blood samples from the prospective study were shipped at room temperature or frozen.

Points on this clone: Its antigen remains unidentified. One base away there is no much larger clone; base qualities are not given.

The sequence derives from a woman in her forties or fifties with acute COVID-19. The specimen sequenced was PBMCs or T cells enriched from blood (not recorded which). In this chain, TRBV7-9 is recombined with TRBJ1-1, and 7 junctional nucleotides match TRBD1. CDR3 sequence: CASSLQGTQAFF. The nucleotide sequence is TGTGCCAGCAGTCTACAGGGGACACAGGCTTTCTTT.